The sequence of this T cell receptor (beta chain) was determined in a study of T cell responses to AZD1222 COVID-19 vaccine. Whole-study findings and limits: Mapped onto spike, vaccine-associated CD4 TCRs spanned it and were dominant at 160-218 and 743-854.

On this clone itself: Its target is unknown.

Trimming took off 2 bases at V and 4 bases at J, with 2 bases between the two ends. This CDR3 has 11 residues. Method: immunoSEQ multiplex PCR; TCRdb's copy keeps in-frame clones and lacks some. The sample contains some 140,000 clones, around 90% of which appear only once. The TCR was taken from an adult in good health. Sample: peripheral blood, taken on day 0 of AZD1222 vaccination. The chain has TRBV12-3 or TRBV12-4 and TRBJ2-5; D gene uncertain. This chain's CDR3 is CASSLRETQYF. CDR3 sequence (DNA): TGTGCCAGCAGTTTAAGAGAGACCCAGTACTTC.